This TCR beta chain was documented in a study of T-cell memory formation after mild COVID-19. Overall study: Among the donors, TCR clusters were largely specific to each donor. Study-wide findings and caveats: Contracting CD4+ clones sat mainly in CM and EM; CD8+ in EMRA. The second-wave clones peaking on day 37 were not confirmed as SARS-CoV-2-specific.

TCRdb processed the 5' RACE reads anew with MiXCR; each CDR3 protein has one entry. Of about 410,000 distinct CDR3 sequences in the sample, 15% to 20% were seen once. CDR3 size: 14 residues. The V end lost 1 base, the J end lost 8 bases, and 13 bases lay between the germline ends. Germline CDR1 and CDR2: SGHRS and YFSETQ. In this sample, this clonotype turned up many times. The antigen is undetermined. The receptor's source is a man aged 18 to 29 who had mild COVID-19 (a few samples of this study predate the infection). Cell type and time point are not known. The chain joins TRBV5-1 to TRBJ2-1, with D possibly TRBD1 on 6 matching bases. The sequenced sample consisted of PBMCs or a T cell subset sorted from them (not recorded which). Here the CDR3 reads CASSLSGVMDEQFF. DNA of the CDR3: TGCGCCAGCAGCTTGTCAGGGGTAATGGATGAGCAGTTCTTC. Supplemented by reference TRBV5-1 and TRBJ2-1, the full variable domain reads KAGVTQTPRYLIKTRGQQVTLSCSPISGHRSVSWYQQTPGQGLQFLFEYFSETQRNKGNFPGRFSGRQFSNSRSEMNVSTLELGDSALYLCASSLSGVMDEQFFGPGTRLTVL.